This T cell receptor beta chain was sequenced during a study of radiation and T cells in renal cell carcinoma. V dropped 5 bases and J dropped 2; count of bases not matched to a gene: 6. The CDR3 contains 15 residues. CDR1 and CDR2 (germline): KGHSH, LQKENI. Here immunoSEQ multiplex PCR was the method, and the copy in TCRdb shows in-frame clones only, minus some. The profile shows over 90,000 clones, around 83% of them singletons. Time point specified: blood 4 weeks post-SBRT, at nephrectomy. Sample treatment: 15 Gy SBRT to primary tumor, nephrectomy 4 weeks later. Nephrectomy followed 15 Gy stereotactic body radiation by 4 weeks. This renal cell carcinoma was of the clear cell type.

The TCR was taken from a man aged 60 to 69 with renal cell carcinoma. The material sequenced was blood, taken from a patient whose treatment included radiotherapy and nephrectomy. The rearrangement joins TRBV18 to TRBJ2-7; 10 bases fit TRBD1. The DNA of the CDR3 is TGTGCCAGCTCAGTGGGACAGGGGCTTACCTACGAGCAGTACTTC. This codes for CASSVGQGLTYEQYF.